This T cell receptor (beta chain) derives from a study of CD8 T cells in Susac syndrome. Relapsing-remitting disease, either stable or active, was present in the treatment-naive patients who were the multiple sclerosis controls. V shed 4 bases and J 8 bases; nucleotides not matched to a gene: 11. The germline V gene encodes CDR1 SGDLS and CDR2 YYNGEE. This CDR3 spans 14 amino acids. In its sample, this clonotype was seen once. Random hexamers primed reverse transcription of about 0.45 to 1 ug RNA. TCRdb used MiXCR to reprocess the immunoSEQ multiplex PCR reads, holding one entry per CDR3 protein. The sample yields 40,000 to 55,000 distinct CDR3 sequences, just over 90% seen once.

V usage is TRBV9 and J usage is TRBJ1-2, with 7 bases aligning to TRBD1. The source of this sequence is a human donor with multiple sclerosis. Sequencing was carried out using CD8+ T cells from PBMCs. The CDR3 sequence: CASSPRRQGMGYTF. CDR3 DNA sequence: TGTGCCAGCAGCCCCAGAAGACAGGGTATGGGCTACACCTTC.